This T cell receptor (beta chain) derives from a study of CD8+ T cells in alopecia areata. This clone has a handful of counts. Following RNA extraction, reverse transcription yielded cDNA that acted as the sequencing template. TCRdb's table, derived via immunoSEQ multiplex PCR, lists solely in-frame clones and lacks some. The sample consists of some 95,000 clones, roughly 42% of them appearing once. CDR1 SGHDT and CDR2 YYEEEE come from the germline V gene. Trimming removed 4 bases from V and 2 bases from J, with 14 bases in between. The CDR3 spans 15 residues. The material sequenced was CD4+ T cells sorted from blood. The V and J genes are TRBV5-6 and TRBJ2-3; D uncertain. This TCR was recovered from a human donor with alopecia areata. The CDR3 nucleotides are TGTGCCAGCAGCCCCAGCCCCAGGACCACAGATACGCAGTATTTT. Protein sequence: CASSPSPRTTDTQYF.